These T cell receptor beta chains were read from a single sample in a study of blood T cell repertoires in COVID-19. The protocol was immunoSEQ multiplex PCR, while the TCRdb copy is restricted to in-frame clones and leaves out a portion. The sample has roughly 120,000 clones, about 79% seen once. The sequenced sample consisted of peripheral blood. The receptor source for this set is a woman at least 80 years old with active or convalescent COVID-19. Both conserved end residues are part of each CDR3. A D gene is named only where the DNA matches it firmly. Not every row has a clone size; where given, it reads once, few, many or a size class.

>TRBJ1-3|TRBD1|TRBV19|.
CASSPGPTGGRGNTIYF
TGTGCCAGTAGTCCCGGCCCAACAGGGGGCAGGGGGAACACCATATATTTT
>TRBJ2-7|TRBD1|TRBV18|once
CASSSGQVYEQYF
TGTGCCAGCTCATCCGGACAGGTCTACGAGCAGTACTTC
>TRBJ1-6|.|TRBV2|few
CASSGPSALHF
TGTGCCAGCAGTGGTCCCAGTGCCCTCCACTTT
>TRBJ1-1|.|TRBV18|.
CASSPQAVDTEAFF
TGTGCCAGCTCACCACAGGCGGTGGACACTGAAGCTTTCTTT
>TRBJ2-3|.|TRBV11-2|.
CASSATGPDTQYF
TGTGCCAGCAGCGCAACAGGGCCCGATACGCAGTATTTT
>TRBJ2-7|TRBD2|TRBV27|.
CASSISGRAYEQYF
TGTGCCAGCAGTATATCCGGGAGGGCCTACGAGCAGTACTTC
>TRBJ1-5|TRBD1|TRBV18|.
CASSRGTGSVQPQHF
TGTGCCAGCTCACGGGGGACAGGGTCGGTTCAGCCCCAGCATTTT
>TRBJ2-3|.|TRBV6-2/TRBV6-3|.
CASSYRGRSTDTQYF
TGTGCCAGCAGTTACCGTGGGCGAAGCACAGATACGCAGTATTTT
>TRBJ2-2|.|TRBV27|.
CASSTKSGGTGYDTGELFF
TGTGCCAGCAGTACTAAGTCGGGGGGTACAGGGTACGACACCGGGGAGCTGTTTTTT
>TRBJ2-1|TRBD2|TRBV28|.
CASSGESGRVYNEQFF
TGTGCCAGCAGTGGGGAGAGCGGGAGGGTCTACAATGAGCAGTTCTTC
>TRBJ2-5|TRBD1|TRBV6-6|once
CASSAGGSETQYF
TGTGCCAGCAGTGCAGGGGGCTCGGAGACCCAGTACTTC
>TRBJ2-7|.|TRBV18|.
CASSPPGIPYEQYF
TGTGCCAGCTCACCACCCGGGATTCCCTACGAGCAGTACTTC
>TRBJ1-5|TRBD1|TRBV19|.
CASSIWTGGGQPQHF
TGTGCCAGTAGTATATGGACAGGGGGCGGTCAGCCCCAGCATTTT
>TRBJ1-2|TRBD1|TRBV19|few
CASSHRDRGLYGYTF
TGTGCCAGTAGTCACCGGGACAGGGGTCTCTATGGCTACACCTTC
>TRBJ2-1|TRBD2|TRBV18|.
CASSPGLAGGLEQFF
TGTGCCAGCTCACCAGGTCTAGCGGGAGGGTTAGAGCAGTTCTTC
>TRBJ2-3|.|TRBV7-8|.
CASSPNSGSTDTQYF
TGTGCCAGCAGCCCAAATTCGGGTAGCACAGATACGCAGTATTTT
>TRBJ2-1|TRBD2|TRBV4-3|.
CASSQGYLAGAGNEQFF
TGCGCCAGCAGCCAAGGTTACCTAGCGGGCGCAGGGAATGAGCAGTTCTTC
>TRBJ2-5|TRBD1|TRBV2|once
CASSEAGQALGETQYF
TGTGCCAGCAGTGAAGCTGGACAGGCCCTCGGGGAGACCCAGTACTTC
>TRBJ1-2|TRBD1|TRBV7-3|once
CASSPGQGTNYGYTF
TGTGCCAGCAGCCCGGGACAGGGAACCAACTATGGCTACACCTTC
>TRBJ2-3|.|TRBV4-1|few
CASSQGAGQTDTQYF
TGCGCCAGCAGCCAAGGGGCGGGACAGACAGATACGCAGTATTTT
>TRBJ2-1|TRBD2|TRBV5-1|.
CASSLDSGSDSYNEQFF
TGCGCCAGCAGCTTGGATAGCGGGAGTGACTCCTACAATGAGCAGTTCTTC
>TRBJ2-6|.|TRBV7-2|.
CASSFYWSSGANVLTF
TGTGCCAGCAGCTTTTATTGGAGCTCTGGGGCCAACGTCCTGACTTTC
>TRBJ1-2|TRBD1|TRBV7-9|.
CASSPGTVYGYTF
TGTGCCAGCAGCCCAGGGACAGTCTATGGCTACACCTTC
>TRBJ1-4|.|TRBV6-6|.
CASSYGTLNEKLFF
TGTGCCAGCAGTTACGGGACACTTAATGAAAAACTGTTTTTT
>TRBJ2-3|.|TRBV9|.
CASSSASGTQYF
TGTGCCAGCAGCTCCGCGTCGGGTACGCAGTATTTT
>TRBJ2-3|TRBD2|TRBV27|once
CASRLLREGLNTQYF
TGTGCCAGCAGACTCCTGCGGGAGGGCCTAAATACGCAGTATTTT
>TRBJ2-1|TRBD2|TRBV7-9|.
CASSLTLAVTGGNEQFF
TGTGCCAGCAGCTTAACGCTAGCGGTCACCGGCGGGAATGAGCAGTTCTTC
>TRBJ1-1|.|TRBV18|.
CASSPRFGVNTEAFF
TGTGCCAGCTCACCACGGTTCGGGGTGAACACTGAAGCTTTCTTT
>TRBJ1-4|.|TRBV25-1|.
CASSASGSYYNEKLFF
TGTGCCAGCAGTGCGTCGGGGAGCTACTATAATGAAAAACTGTTTTTT
>TRBJ2-1|.|TRBV2|.
CASSEDSDEQFF
TGTGCCAGCAGTGAAGATAGCGATGAGCAGTTCTTC
>TRBJ2-1|.|TRBV30|.
CARTVGLATYNEQFF
TGTGCCCGGACCGTCGGTTTAGCTACCTACAATGAGCAGTTCTTC
>TRBJ2-1|.|TRBV11-2|.
CASSNFLIGAYNEQFF
TGTGCCAGCAGCAATTTTTTGATCGGAGCCTACAATGAGCAGTTCTTC
>TRBJ2-2|TRBD1|TRBV4-1|few
CASSLETGWNTGELFF
TGCGCCAGCAGCCTAGAGACAGGGTGGAACACCGGGGAGCTGTTTTTT
>TRBJ2-3|TRBD2|TRBV5-4|.
CASSLAGTSGSEADTQYF
TGTGCCAGCAGCTTGGCTGGGACTAGCGGGAGTGAAGCAGATACGCAGTATTTT
>TRBJ2-1|TRBD2|TRBV6-4|.
CASSDLAGSSYNEQFF
TGTGCCAGCAGTGACTTAGCGGGGAGCTCCTACAATGAGCAGTTCTTC
>TRBJ1-2|.|TRBV28|few
CASSSSGTPLGYGYTF
TGTGCCAGCAGTTCCTCCGGGACACCTCTCGGCTATGGCTACACCTTC
>TRBJ1-2|TRBD1|TRBV6-5|.
CASRLQTGAYGYTF
TGTGCCAGTCGCCTACAGACAGGGGCCTATGGCTACACCTTC
>TRBJ1-5|.|TRBV6-5|.
CASIRGTVDQPQHF
TGTGCCAGCATCCGGGGGACGGTGGATCAGCCCCAGCATTTT
>TRBJ2-1|TRBD2|TRBV11-2|.
CASSLTRTSATYNEQFF
TGTGCCAGCAGCTTAACCCGGACTAGCGCAACCTACAATGAGCAGTTCTTC
>TRBJ2-1|.|TRBV5-1|.
CASSLASIRYNEQFF
TGCGCCAGCAGCTTGGCTAGCATTCGGTACAATGAGCAGTTCTTC
>TRBJ2-1|TRBD2|TRBV3-1/TRBV3-2|.
CASSHLLAGVGQFF
TGTGCCAGCAGCCACCTACTAGCGGGAGTAGGTCAGTTCTTC
>TRBJ1-2|TRBD1|TRBV18|.
CASSPKTGDYGYTF
TGTGCCAGCTCACCTAAGACAGGGGACTATGGCTACACCTTC
>TRBJ2-7|TRBD2|TRBV7-3|.
CASSLQAGVLYEQYF
TGTGCCAGCAGCTTACAAGCGGGAGTTCTCTACGAGCAGTACTTC
>TRBJ1-2|TRBD1|TRBV11-2|.
CASSPIGGTGLHYGYTF
TGTGCCAGCAGCCCCATAGGGGGGACAGGGCTCCACTATGGCTACACCTTC
>TRBJ2-3|TRBD2|TRBV7-2|.
CASSPGTGRGTQYF
TGTGCCAGCAGCCCCGGGACGGGGCGGGGGACGCAGTATTTT
>TRBJ2-7|TRBD2|TRBV7-9|.
CASSYGTRREGVHEQYF
TGTGCCAGCAGCTACGGTACACGGCGGGAGGGCGTCCACGAGCAGTACTTC
>TRBJ1-5|.|TRBV18|.
CASSPTIGGTNQPQHF
TGTGCCAGCTCACCCACAATCGGGGGTACCAATCAGCCCCAGCATTTT
>TRBJ2-2|TRBD2|TRBV28|.
CASSPGTSGRTNTGELFF
TGTGCCAGCAGTCCCGGGACTAGCGGGAGGACAAACACCGGGGAGCTGTTTTTT
>TRBJ2-7|TRBD1|TRBV19|.
CASSTALRGYEQYF
TGTGCCAGTAGTACAGCACTCAGGGGGTACGAGCAGTACTTC
>TRBJ1-1|.|TRBV5-4|.
CASSLMRGTEAFF
TGTGCCAGCAGCTTGATGAGGGGGACTGAAGCTTTCTTT
>TRBJ2-2|.|TRBV10-3|.
CAISESRGETGELFF
TGTGCCATCAGTGAGTCGAGAGGAGAGACCGGGGAGCTGTTTTTT
>TRBJ2-7|TRBD1|TRBV7-9|.
CASTIQGHPYEQYF
TGTGCCAGCACCATACAGGGGCATCCATACGAGCAGTACTTC
>TRBJ2-5|TRBD2|TRBV11-2|.
CASSLDALAGGKTQYF
TGTGCCAGCAGCTTAGACGCACTAGCGGGAGGGAAGACCCAGTACTTC
>TRBJ2-7|.|TRBV28|.
CASSSPVHDSSYEQYF
TGTGCCAGCAGTTCCCCGGTCCACGACAGCTCCTACGAGCAGTACTTC